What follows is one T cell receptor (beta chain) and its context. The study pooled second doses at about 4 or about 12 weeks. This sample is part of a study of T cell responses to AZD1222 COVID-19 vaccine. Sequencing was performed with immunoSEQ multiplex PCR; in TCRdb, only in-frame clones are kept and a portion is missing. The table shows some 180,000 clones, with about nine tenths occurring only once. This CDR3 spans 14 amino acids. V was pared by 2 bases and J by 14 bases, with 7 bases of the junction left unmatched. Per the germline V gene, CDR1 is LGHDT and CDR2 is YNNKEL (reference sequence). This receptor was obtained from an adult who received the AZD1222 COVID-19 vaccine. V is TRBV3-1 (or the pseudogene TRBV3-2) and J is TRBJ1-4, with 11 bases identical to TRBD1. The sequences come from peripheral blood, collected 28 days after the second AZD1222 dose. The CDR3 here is CASSQNGGTGGLFF. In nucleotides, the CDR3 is TGTGCCAGCAGCCAAAATGGGGGGACAGGGGGGCTGTTTTTT.